One T cell receptor (beta chain) is described in this entry. The CDR3 has 13 residues. V shed 5 bases and J shed 5 bases, with 10 bases lying between them. The germline gives CDR1 MNHNY, CDR2 SVGAGI (reference sequence). The sample originates from a study of shared clonotypes between healthy human individuals. The repertoire was sequenced with immunoSEQ multiplex PCR; TCRdb's copy has only in-frame clones and lacks some. The sample yields about 2.4 million clones, over 85% seen once. This chain uses TRBV6-6 with TRBJ1-5; maybe TRBD1 (6 bases). Sequencing used naive CD4+ T cells from PBMCs. As to subset: CD45RA+ positively selected. The origin of this receptor is a man aged 18-30 years in good health. Some clones in this sample may be carry-over from other donors' samples. The CDR3, as DNA: TGTGCCAGCAGTGTACAGGGCCATCAGCCCCAGCATTTT. It encodes CASSVQGHQPQHF.